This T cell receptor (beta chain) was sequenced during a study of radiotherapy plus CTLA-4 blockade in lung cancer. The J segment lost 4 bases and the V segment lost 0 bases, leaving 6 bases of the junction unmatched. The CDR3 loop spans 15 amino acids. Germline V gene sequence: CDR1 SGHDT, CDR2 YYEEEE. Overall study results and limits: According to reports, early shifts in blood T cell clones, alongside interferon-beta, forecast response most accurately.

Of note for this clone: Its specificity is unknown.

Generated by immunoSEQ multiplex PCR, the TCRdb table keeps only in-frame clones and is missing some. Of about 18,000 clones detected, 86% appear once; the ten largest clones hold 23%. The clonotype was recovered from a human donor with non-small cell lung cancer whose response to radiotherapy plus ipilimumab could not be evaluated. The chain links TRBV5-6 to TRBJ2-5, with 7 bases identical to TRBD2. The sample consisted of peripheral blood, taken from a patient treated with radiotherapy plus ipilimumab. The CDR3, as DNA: TGTGCCAGCAGCTTGGAGGCGGGAGATCGAGAGACCCAGTACTTC. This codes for CASSLEAGDRETQYF. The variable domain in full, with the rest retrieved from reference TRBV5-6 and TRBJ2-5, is DAGVTQSPTHLIKTRGQQVTLRCSPKSGHDTVSWYQQALGQGPQFIFQYYEEEERQRGNFPDRFSGHQFPNYSSELNVNALLLGDSALYLCASSLEAGDRETQYFGPGTRLLVL.